The source of this TCR beta chain is a study of shared clonotypes between healthy human individuals. For the study at large: The plates for each donor numbered three CD4 naive, three CD4 memory, two CD8 naive and one CD8 memory. General observations from the study: Sorted-subset sequencing, rarefaction showed, was incomplete despite large depth. Researchers sampled only blood; tissue repertoires likely differ.

Authors' methods: Filtering differed since immunoSEQ provided only junctions, with no quality scores. The protocol was immunoSEQ multiplex PCR, while the TCRdb copy is restricted to in-frame clones and leaves out a portion. V and J calls plus clone size are reproduced from that table; the DNA served to infer D and trimming. The repertoire holds millions of clones, with roughly 92% as singletons. Germline V gene data show CDR1 as SGHRS and CDR2 as YFSETQ. The CDR3 is 17 residues long. Note on this clone: What it recognizes is unknown.

This clonotype was sampled from a man younger than 30 in good health. The J gene is TRBJ2-7, the V gene TRBV5-1, with 11 bases that match TRBD2. Sequenced material: naive CD4+ T cells sorted from blood. Indicated subset: CD45RA+ positively selected. The chain's CDR3 is CPGLGWRGLAALYEQYF. The CDR3 nucleotides are TGCCCAGGACTGGGGTGGCGGGGACTAGCGGCACTCTACGAGCAGTACTTC.